This TCR beta chain appears in the sequencing data of a study of blood T cells in healthy people across ages (dated by TCRdb to between 2015 and 2016). Broadly, across the study: In model experiments, template switching captured roughly one uniquely barcoded TCR beta cDNA molecule for every two T cells. Age-related changes in TCR beta repertoire diversity were measured in the study by deep sequencing normalized with unique cDNA molecular identifiers. The donors were divided into four age groups: young (average around 16 years), middle-aged (around 37), aged (around 67) and long-lived (about 80). To avoid experimental bias, donors of different ages were randomly spread across the sequencing lanes. Two additional independent replicas of 1 million unique cDNA reads from the same blood draw were analyzed for two donors (one aged 18 to 29 and one aged 80 or older).

In regard to this clonotype: Its antigen is currently not known. Base qualities were left out, and no much larger clone turns up one base away.

Overall study outcomes, separate from this receptor: Because donor CMV infection status was unknown, age-related changes in expanded clonotypes were potentially confounded. The long-lived group showed more naive CD4+ T cells, fewer expanded clones and increased TCR diversity than the aged group, suggesting age selection. Estimates of total diversity based on one million sequenced T cells were considered lower bounds and underestimates. Bulk unsorted PBMC profiling prevented conclusive comparison of naive and antigen-experienced compartments. The percentage of naive T cells measured by flow cytometry correlated strongly with observed TCR beta diversity. Observed TCR beta diversity per million T cells fell roughly linearly with age, and a significant reduction was already apparent by age roughly 40.

The germline V gene encodes CDR1 SEHNR and CDR2 FQNEAQ (reference sequence). The CDR3 holds 14 amino acids from the cysteine to the phenylalanine. The sequence is cut down to CDR3 DNA, 42 bases in frame from base 1. Receptor libraries were prepared by 5' RACE. The reads were generated on an Illumina HiSeq 2500. A second 7 to 11 cycle PCR used a sample-barcoded 5' primer and a J-beta primer mix. Each TCR beta cDNA molecule received a unique molecular identifier from a template-switch 5' adaptor carrying 12 random nucleotides. Each sample yielded at least 3 million CDR3-containing paired-end reads. The Mint cDNA synthesis kit, primed by a TRBC-specific oligonucleotide, was used to synthesize first-strand cDNA from all RNA. After uracil-DNA glycosylase treatment, a first 18-cycle PCR used universal primers M1SS and BC2_uni_R on all cDNA. The source study handled its data this way. Each sample was normalized by randomly selecting 1 million high-quality reads, each carrying a distinct molecular identifier. Instead of being binned into consensus sequences, reads with shared molecular identifiers were discarded. CDR3 identification, clonotype clustering and error correction used MiTCR with a Q25 quality threshold and the strictest error-elimination algorithm. Lower-bound total TCR beta diversity was estimated with a nonparametric unseen species model using Euler transformation. In TCRdb, the public reads were trimmed at Q25 with fastp and aligned with MiXCR, with productive beta chains retained. Every entry covers one CDR3 protein and lists the most common genes and DNA from its rows. The V and J calls follow TCRdb's processing rather than the paper's. The sample table contains 1.5 million or so distinct CDR3 sequences; only one count was recorded for roughly 43% of them. Clones ranked in the top ten supply just over 4% of the sample.

Systemically healthy Caucasian individuals from Russia, some 40 in total and aged roughly 6 to 95 years, were included as donors. Around 10 milliliters of peripheral blood were collected from each donor into EDTA-treated Vacutainer tubes. Ficoll-Paque density-gradient centrifugation was used to isolate PBMCs, with at least 6 million obtained per sample. Total RNA, at least 5.5 micrograms per sample, was extracted from PBMCs with Trizol reagent. The percentages of naive CD45RAhigh/CD27high T cells were determined by flow cytometry on a PBMC aliquot from every donor. The rearrangement joined TRBV7-9 to TRBJ2-4; the D gene remains uncertain. The last part of the DNA fits TRBJ2-5 better; the J call may be wrong. What was sequenced was blood. This receptor was identified in a woman between 18 and 30 years old in good health. The CDR3 region: CASRRKGGQETQYF. The bases are TGTGCCAGCAGACGAAAAGGCGGCCAAGAGACCCAGTACTTC.